This TCR beta chain was sequenced in a study of blood T cell repertoires in COVID-19. Study summary: Specimens from acute and convalescent COVID-19 originated in the United States, Italy and Spain.

V dropped 0 bases and J dropped 2 bases, with 16 bases sitting between them. The CDR3 length is 17 residues. Germline V gene data show CDR1 as MGHRA and CDR2 as YSYEKL. Seattle participants joined during active infection and were tracked over time. In the original processing: How many nucleated cells were present was estimated from reference gene primer amplification. Profiling relied on immunoSEQ multiplex PCR, and the TCRdb table lists in-frame clones only, not all of them. V and J calls and clone size are as listed in that table; D and trimming were resolved from the DNA. Among fewer than 300,000 clones listed, approximately 85% were seen once.

Sequenced: peripheral blood. The sequence was obtained from a human donor with COVID-19, enrolled during active disease. The donor label of this sample is uncertain. This chain joins TRBV4-1 and TRBJ1-2, with D possibly matching TRBD1 (6 bases). For the CDR3, the DNA is TGCGCCAGCAGCCAAGATCTGGGGGGGCGGACAAACTATGGCTACACCTTC. Residues: CASSQDLGGRTNYGYTF.